These 9 T cell receptor beta chains share one sample of origin, sequenced in a study of Ad26.COV2.S vaccination and SARS-CoV-2 variants. Some clones are missing from TCRdb's copy, which holds only in-frame ones; the method was immunoSEQ multiplex PCR. Among roughly 380,000 clones listed, around 87% were seen once. Documented treatment: about 20 received Ad26.COV2.S at low or high dose, single or two shots; 5 received placebo; per-sample allocation not given. Collection of the samples took place on day 63 after the first injection of vaccine or placebo. Sequences were derived from peripheral blood, sampled in a trial of Ad26.COV2.S vaccine versus placebo. The origin of the receptors is a person aged 18 to 59 who received the Ad26.COV2.S COVID-19 vaccine or a placebo.

The chain carries TRBV30 and TRBJ2-7; perhaps TRBD2 as D (5 bases). CDR1 is GTSNPN and CDR2 is SVGIG in the germline V gene (reference sequence). The CDR3 totals 12 residues. V was pared by 5 bases and J by 0 bases, with 8 bases between. In DNA form, the CDR3 reads TGTGCCTGGGGGAGTTACTCCTACGAGCAGTACTTC. Residues: CAWGSYSYEQYF.

The V gene is TRBV5-6, the J gene TRBJ1-2; tentative D call: TRBD1 (6 bases). This CDR3 is built from 14 residues. The V end lost 2 bases, the J end lost 4 bases, and 12 bases lay between the germline ends. Germline V gene sequence: CDR1 SGHDT, CDR2 YYEEEE. In DNA, the CDR3 is TGTGCCAGCAGCTTACAGGGTTCCGGCTATGGCTACACCTTC. It is translated as CASSLQGSGYGYTF.

The chain couples TRBV6-2 or TRBV6-3 to TRBJ1-1; D is possibly TRBD1 (5 bases). Trimming removed 5 bases from V and 0 bases from J, with 10 bases in between. The germline gives CDR1 MNHEY, CDR2 SVGEGT. This CDR3 is 14 amino acids long. The DNA of the CDR3 is TGTGCCAGCAGTATGGGACGGCTGAACACTGAAGCTTTCTTT. The encoded protein is CASSMGRLNTEAFF.

The chain couples TRBV7-2 to TRBJ2-5; D gene uncertain. Trimming left V 2 bases short and J 2 bases short, with 15 bases between. The germline V gene has CDR1 SGHTA and CDR2 FQGNSA. The CDR3 runs to 16 residues. CDR3 region: CASSLRALGRQETQYF. In DNA, the CDR3 is TGTGCCAGCAGCTTAAGAGCCCTAGGGCGGCAAGAGACCCAGTACTTC.

This clone has only one observation. Other nucleotide sequences from this sample produce the same CDR3. The rearrangement uses TRBV4-1 and TRBJ1-2, with TRBD1 matching over 7 bases. This CDR3 is built from 16 residues. Looked up from germline, CDR1 is MGHRA and CDR2 is YSYEKL. Losses at the gene ends were 2 bases for V and 3 bases for J; bases not matched to a gene: 9. The CDR3: CASSQRDQGVYYGYTF. DNA for the CDR3: TGCGCCAGCAGCCAAAGGGACCAGGGGGTTTACTATGGCTACACCTTC.

This sequence joins TRBV16 and TRBJ1-1, with D unclear. Germline lookup yields CDR1 KGHSY and CDR2 FQNENV. CDR3 length: 14 residues. V was clipped by 0 bases and J by 1 base, with 6 bases between them. The CDR3 nucleotides are TGTGCCAGCAGCCAATCGATTGGGAACACTGAAGCTTTCTTT. It translates to CASSQSIGNTEAFF.

This clone was counted a few times. The chain uses TRBV25-1 and TRBJ2-3, with 7 positions matching TRBD2. Trimming cost V 1 base and J 3 bases; bases outside gene matches: 4. The CDR3 is 15 amino acids. CDR1 and CDR2 from the germline V gene are MGHDK and SYGVNS. The CDR3 loop reads CASSELGTTTDTQYF. CDR3 nucleotide sequence: TGTGCCAGCAGTGAATTGGGGACTACTACAGATACGCAGTATTTT.

This chain joins TRBV5-4 and TRBJ1-1, with a possible D match to TRBD1 (5 bases). The V end lost 3 bases, the J end lost 6 bases, and 9 bases lay between the germline ends. There are 12 residues in the CDR3. Germline assignment: CDR1 SGHNT and CDR2 YYREEE (reference sequence). In DNA form, the CDR3 reads TGTGCCAGCAGCTCTGTAGGGGCTGAAGCTTTCTTT. It codes for CASSSVGAEAFF.

This sequence joins TRBV7-6 and TRBJ2-7, with D perhaps matching TRBD2 (7 bases). Germline CDR1 SGHVS, CDR2 FNYEAQ. The CDR3 is made up of 16 amino acids. V was trimmed by 0 bases and J by 2 bases, leaving 14 bases between them. In nucleotides, the CDR3 is TGTGCCAGCAGCTTAGCCGCGGGGGCCGGAGCCTACGAGCAGTACTTC. Its protein product is CASSLAAGAGAYEQYF.